The entry that follows covers one T cell receptor (beta chain) sequence. Those who participated ranged in age from roughly 18 to 89 years and resided in approximately 26 US areas. Participants' reported clinical history set cohort assignment. Original handling: Reference gene primer amplification gave nucleated cell count estimates. The protocol was immunoSEQ multiplex PCR, while the TCRdb copy is restricted to in-frame clones and leaves out a portion. That table furnishes V, J and clone size, whereas the DNA furnished D and trimming. This sample has around 280,000 clones, with about 83% found just once. The CDR3 length is 11 residues. The germline CDR1 and CDR2 sequences are SGHVS and FQNEAQ. The ends were cut back, 1 base at V and 6 bases at J, with 4 bases in the middle. The record originates from a study of blood T cell repertoires in COVID-19.

The J gene is TRBJ2-7, the V gene TRBV7-8; D uncertain. Sequenced sample: PBMCs or T cells enriched from blood (not recorded which). The origin of this receptor is a woman between 40 and 55 years old who had recovered from COVID-19. The CDR3: CASSLVAEQYF. CDR3 DNA sequence: TGTGCCAGCAGCTTAGTAGCCGAGCAGTACTTC. The variable domain in full, completed from reference TRBV7-8 and TRBJ2-7, reads GAGVSQSPRYKVAKRGQDVALRCDPISGHVSLFWYQQALGQGPEFLTYFQNEAQLDKSGLPSDRFFAERPEGSVSTLKIQRTQQEDSAVYLCASSLVAEQYFGPGTRLTVT.